This passage covers 26 T cell receptor beta chains from one sample sequenced in a study of cytotoxic CD8 clonotypes in ibrutinib-treated CLL. Method: immunoSEQ multiplex PCR; TCRdb's copy keeps in-frame clones and lacks some. The sample includes some 120,000 clones, around 84% of them seen just once. Sequences were derived from PBMCs, sampled after 24 months of ibrutinib treatment. The receptors come from a human donor with chronic lymphocytic leukemia.

This rearrangement joins TRBV7-2 to TRBJ1-1, with D hard to call. V was pared by 4 bases and J by 1 base, with 7 bases between. Germline loops: CDR1 SGHTA, CDR2 FQGNSA. The length of the CDR3 is 13 residues. CDR3 in DNA: TGTGCCAGCAGCTCTCACCCGAACACTGAAGCTTTCTTT. It specifies CASSSHPNTEAFF. Full variable domain (missing parts from reference TRBV7-2 and TRBJ1-1): GAGVSQSPSNKVTEKGKDVELRCDPISGHTALYWYRQSLGQGLEFLIYFQGNSAPDKSGLPSDRFSAERTGGSVSTLTIQRTQQEDSAVYLCASSSHPNTEAFFGQGTRLTVV.

The V call is TRBV29-1, the J call TRBJ2-5; TRBD2 matches at 9 bases. Germline CDR1 is SQVTM and CDR2 is ANQGSEA. With V trimmed by 7 bases and J by 4 bases, 13 bases remained unmatched. The CDR3 contains 15 residues. CDR3 sequence (DNA): TGCAGCGGGGGCTTAAATAGCGGGGGCTCAGAGACCCAGTACTTC. Amino acid sequence: CSGGLNSGGSETQYF. Filled out from reference TRBV29-1 and TRBJ2-5, the complete variable domain reads SAVISQKPSRDICQRGTSLTIQCQVDSQVTMMFWYRQQPGQSLTLIATANQGSEATYESGFVIDKFPISRPNLTFSTLTVSNMSPEDSSIYLCSGGLNSGGSETQYFGPGTRLLVL.

About this clone: The sample contains more than one DNA sequence encoding this CDR3. The chain employs TRBV18 and TRBJ1-2, with D maybe TRBD1 (5 bases). Deletions cut 0 bases from V and 4 bases from J, with 9 bases between. The CDR3 is 14 residues long. The germline gives CDR1 KGHSH, CDR2 LQKENI. CDR3 in DNA: TGTGCCAGCTCACCACCGACAGAGTCCTATGGCTACACCTTC. It codes for CASSPPTESYGYTF. The full variable domain, completed using reference TRBV18 and TRBJ1-2, is NAGVMQNPRHLVRRRGQEARLRCSPMKGHSHVYWYRQLPEEGLKFMVYLQKENIIDESGMPKERFSAEFPKEGPSILRIQQVVRGDSAAYFCASSPPTESYGYTFGSGTRLTVV.

The rearrangement uses TRBV7-9 and TRBJ2-5, with 10 bases aligning to TRBD2. The germline CDR1 and CDR2 sequences are SEHNR and FQNEAQ (reference sequence). V lost 4 bases and J lost 11; bases outside the gene matches: 10. CDR3 length: 14 residues. The CDR3 loop is CASSSLGTSASQYF. DNA of the CDR3: TGTGCCAGCAGCTCTCTAGGGACTAGCGCAAGTCAGTACTTC.

The chain joins TRBV7-2 to TRBJ2-3; D remains ambiguous. Germline V gives CDR1 SGHTA, CDR2 FQGNSA. This CDR3 region has 13 residues. V was cut by 5 bases and J by 1 base, with 7 bases left in between. The CDR3 here is CASSSRRTDTQYF. CDR3 bases: TGTGCCAGCAGCAGTCGACGCACAGATACGCAGTATTTT.

J is TRBJ2-1 and V is TRBV5-6; 11 bases map to TRBD2. Germline V gives CDR1 SGHDT, CDR2 YYEEEE. J gave up 0 bases and V 3 bases, and 2 bases lay outside the gene matches. The CDR3 has 16 residues. The CDR3 reads CASSYGTSGSYNEQFF. CDR3 coding DNA: TGTGCCAGCAGCTACGGGACTAGCGGCTCCTACAATGAGCAGTTCTTC.

The rearrangement joins TRBV29-1 to TRBJ2-3, with D maybe TRBD1 (5 bases). CDR1 and CDR2 (germline): SQVTM, ANQGSEA. CDR3 length: 13 amino acids. The ends were cut back, 4 bases at V and 4 bases at J, with 12 bases in the middle. The chain's CDR3 is CSVVGAPPDTQYF. As DNA, the CDR3 is TGCAGCGTTGTTGGGGCGCCCCCAGATACGCAGTATTTT.

This clone was recorded a few times. The genes are TRBV6-5 and TRBJ1-5, with 8 bases matching TRBD1. CDR1 and CDR2 from the germline V gene are MNHEY and SVGAGI. The CDR3 is 13 amino acids. The V and J ends lost 5 bases and 5 bases, in that order; junction bases with no gene match: 2. The CDR3 sequence: CASSLDRDQPQHF. In DNA form, the CDR3 reads TGTGCCAGCAGTCTGGACAGGGATCAGCCCCAGCATTTT.

CDR3 sequence reads: CASSPPTGAPGYTF. The CDR3 DNA reads as TGTGCCAGCAGCCCCCCGACAGGGGCGCCGGGCTACACCTTC. The chain carries TRBV5-5 and TRBJ1-2; 8 positions agree with TRBD1. The CDR3 has 14 residues. Trimming removed 4 bases from V and 8 bases from J; junction bases left unmatched: 10. Looked up from germline, CDR1 is SGHKS and CDR2 is YYEKEE (reference sequence).

This sequence joins TRBV2 and TRBJ1-5; D unresolved. The V gene's germline CDR1 is SNHLY and CDR2 FYNNEI. This CDR3 is built from 12 residues. The germline V and J ends were trimmed by 5 bases and 3 bases, with 5 bases remaining between them. The CDR3 DNA is TGTGCCAGCAGTACCGCCAATCAGCCCCAGCATTTT. Translation: CASSTANQPQHF.

V is TRBV5-1 and J is TRBJ1-2; D is unclear. CDR1 and CDR2 (germline): SGHRS, YFSETQ. This CDR3 contains 13 residues. Trimming removed 0 bases at V and 4 bases at J, with 7 bases between. CDR3 in amino acids: CASSLEESYGYTF. As DNA, the CDR3 is TGCGCCAGCAGCTTGGAGGAGAGCTATGGCTACACCTTC. The whole variable domain, remainder taken from reference TRBV5-1 and TRBJ1-2, is KAGVTQTPRYLIKTRGQQVTLSCSPISGHRSVSWYQQTPGQGLQFLFEYFSETQRNKGNFPGRFSGRQFSNSRSEMNVSTLELGDSALYLCASSLEESYGYTFGSGTRLTVV.

The chain links TRBV10-3 to TRBJ2-5; maybe TRBD1 (5 bases). CDR1 is ENHRY, CDR2 SYGVKD, per germline. The CDR3 is 11 amino acids. V was cut by 8 bases and J by 5 bases, with 9 bases left in between. Here the CDR3 reads CAIRQGETQYF. The CDR3 DNA follows: TGTGCCATCCGGCAGGGTGAGACCCAGTACTTC.

The gene calls are TRBV11-2 and TRBJ2-3; D perhaps matches TRBD1 (5 bases). Trimming stripped 4 bases from V and 2 bases from J, with 16 bases between. Germline V gene lookup returns CDR1 SGHAT and CDR2 FQNNGV. The CDR3 contains 16 residues. The CDR3 DNA sequence: TGTGCCAGCAGCTCTAGGGGCCTAGACAACACAGATACGCAGTATTTT. This gives the protein CASSSRGLDNTDTQYF.

This sequence joins TRBV11-2 and TRBJ1-6; D unclear. The CDR3 length is 14 residues. Trimming shortened V by 0 bases and J by 7 bases, and 7 bases separated the two germline ends. Germline CDR1 and CDR2: SGHAT and FQNNGV. The CDR3 protein is CASSLDSGNSPLHF. Here the CDR3 DNA reads TGTGCCAGCAGCTTAGACAGCGGGAATTCACCCCTCCACTTT.

The gene calls are TRBV6-6 and TRBJ2-7, with TRBD2 as a possible D gene (5 bases). Looked up from germline, CDR1 is MNHNY and CDR2 is SVGAGI (reference sequence). This CDR3 has 12 residues. The ends were cut back, 4 bases at V and 7 bases at J, with 11 bases in the middle. CDR3 DNA: TGTGCCAGCAGTTCGGACTTCGGGGAGCAGTACTTC. Amino acid sequence: CASSSDFGEQYF.

V gene TRBV6-5 combines with J gene TRBJ2-5; 9 bases align to TRBD2. V lost 1 base to trimming and J lost 2 bases; unmatched junction nucleotides: 5. CDR3 length equals 16 residues. Germline loops: CDR1 MNHEY, CDR2 SVGAGI. CDR3 DNA: TGTGCCAGCAGTTACTTCGGTAGCGGGAGACAAGAGACCCAGTACTTC. Amino acid sequence: CASSYFGSGRQETQYF.

The chain recombines TRBV2 with TRBJ2-7, with 7 bases fitting TRBD1. The CDR3 has 12 residues. The trim removed 6 bases at V and 4 bases at J, leaving 3 bases unmatched. Germline V lookup: CDR1 SNHLY, CDR2 FYNNEI. CDR3 residues: CASRGQTYEQYF. CDR3 coding DNA: TGTGCCAGCAGGGGACAGACATACGAGCAGTACTTC.

The rearrangement links TRBV5-6 to TRBJ1-2; 7 bases agree with TRBD1. Per the germline V gene, CDR1 is SGHDT and CDR2 is YYEEEE. The V gene end was trimmed by 0 bases and the J gene end by 3 bases; junction bases not matched to a gene: 2. The CDR3 length is 14 residues. This chain's CDR3 is CASSLGQGDYGYTF. As DNA, the CDR3 is TGTGCCAGCAGCTTGGGACAGGGCGACTATGGCTACACCTTC.

This clone turned up a few times. The genes are TRBV18 and TRBJ1-6; D remains ambiguous. Trimming stripped 0 bases from V and 9 bases from J, with 3 bases between. The CDR3 covers 12 residues. Germline CDR1 reads KGHSH; CDR2 reads LQKENI. The CDR3 reads CASSPPGSPLHF. The CDR3 DNA sequence: TGTGCCAGCTCACCACCGGGTTCACCCCTCCACTTT.

Many counts were recorded for this clone. The sample holds other DNA sequences that translate to the same CDR3. The V and J genes are TRBV4-3 and TRBJ1-2; D gene unclear. The CDR3 covers 14 residues. In germline, CDR1 is LGHNA, CDR2 YSLEER. V dropped 4 bases and J dropped 4 bases, with 13 bases sitting between them. The CDR3 bases are TGCGCCAGCAGCCCCGGAGGTAGCGGCTATGGCTACACCTTC. It codes for CASSPGGSGYGYTF.

A single count supports this clone. The chain uses TRBV12-1 and TRBJ1-6. TRBV12-1 has pseudogene status. CDR3 length equals 16 residues. CDR3 DNA: TGTGCCAGCAGCTTTGTGCGGGACACCCAGCATTCACCCCTCCACTTT. Translated, it gives CASSFVRDTQHSPLHF.

The CDR3 loop is CASSLDETQYF. CDR3 coding DNA: TGCGCCAGCAGCTTGGACGAGACCCAGTACTTC. The V gene is TRBV5-1, the J gene TRBJ2-5; D not resolved. The CDR3 is 11 residues long. The V end lost 0 bases, the J end lost 5 bases, and 2 bases lay between the germline ends. Germline CDR1 and CDR2: SGHRS and YFSETQ.

The rearrangement joins TRBV7-9 to TRBJ2-1; D may be TRBD2 (5 bases). V was trimmed by 7 bases and J by 9 bases, leaving 13 bases between them. Germline V lookup: CDR1 SEHNR, CDR2 FQNEAQ (reference sequence). CDR3 length: 12 residues. CDR3 bases: TGTGCCAGCAACCCCGAGGGTGGTGAGCAGTTCTTC. It codes for CASNPEGGEQFF.

This sequence joins TRBV6-6 and TRBJ1-1; no firm D call. From germline, CDR1 is MNHNY and CDR2 SVGAGI (reference sequence). This CDR3 comprises 13 residues. V lost 2 bases and J lost 7, with 11 bases in between. CDR3 residues: CASSYGGSIEAFF. Here the CDR3 DNA reads TGTGCCAGCAGTTACGGCGGTAGCATTGAAGCTTTCTTT.

V gene TRBV5-1 combines with J gene TRBJ1-5; tentatively, D is TRBD1 (6 bases). Germline CDR1 is SGHRS and CDR2 is YFSETQ. CDR3 length: 13 residues. The germline V and J ends were trimmed by 4 bases and 4 bases, with 9 bases remaining between them. DNA for the CDR3: TGCGCCAGCAGCCTGGACAGAAATCAGCCCCAGCATTTT. Its translation: CASSLDRNQPQHF.

The genes are TRBV5-6 and TRBJ2-1; 8 bases are a match to TRBD1. The germline V gene encodes CDR1 SGHDT and CDR2 YYEEEE. V dropped 2 bases and J dropped 7; count of bases not matched to a gene: 5. CDR3 length: 14 amino acids. The CDR3 DNA reads TGTGCCAGCAGCTTCTATCAGGGGGCGAATGAGCAGTTCTTC. Protein: CASSFYQGANEQFF.